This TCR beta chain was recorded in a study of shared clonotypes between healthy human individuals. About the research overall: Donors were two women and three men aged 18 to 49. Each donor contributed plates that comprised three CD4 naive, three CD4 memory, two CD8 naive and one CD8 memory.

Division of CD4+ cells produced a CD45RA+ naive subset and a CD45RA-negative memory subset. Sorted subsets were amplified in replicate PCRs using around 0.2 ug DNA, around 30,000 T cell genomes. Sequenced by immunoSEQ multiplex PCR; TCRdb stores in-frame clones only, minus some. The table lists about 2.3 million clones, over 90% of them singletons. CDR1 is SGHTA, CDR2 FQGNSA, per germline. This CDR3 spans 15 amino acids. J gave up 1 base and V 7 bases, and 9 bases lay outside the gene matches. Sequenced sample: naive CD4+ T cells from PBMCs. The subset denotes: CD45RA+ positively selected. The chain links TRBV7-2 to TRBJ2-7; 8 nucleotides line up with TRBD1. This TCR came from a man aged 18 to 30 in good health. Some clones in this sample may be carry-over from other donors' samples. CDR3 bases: TGTGCCAGCAACGATCCCGGGACAGGATCCTACGAGCAGTACTTC. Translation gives CASNDPGTGSYEQYF.